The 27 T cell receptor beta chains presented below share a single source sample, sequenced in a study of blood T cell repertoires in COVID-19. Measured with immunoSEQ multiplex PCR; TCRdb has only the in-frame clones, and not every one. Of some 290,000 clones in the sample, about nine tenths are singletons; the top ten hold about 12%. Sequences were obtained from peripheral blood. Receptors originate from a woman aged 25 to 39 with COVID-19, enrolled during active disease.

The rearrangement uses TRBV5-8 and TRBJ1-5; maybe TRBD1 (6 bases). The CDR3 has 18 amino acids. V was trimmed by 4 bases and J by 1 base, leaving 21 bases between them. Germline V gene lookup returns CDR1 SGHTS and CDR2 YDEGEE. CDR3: CASSPVEWGRKSNQPQHF. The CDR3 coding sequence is TGTGCCAGCAGCCCGGTGGAGTGGGGGCGGAAGAGCAATCAGCCCCAGCATTTT.

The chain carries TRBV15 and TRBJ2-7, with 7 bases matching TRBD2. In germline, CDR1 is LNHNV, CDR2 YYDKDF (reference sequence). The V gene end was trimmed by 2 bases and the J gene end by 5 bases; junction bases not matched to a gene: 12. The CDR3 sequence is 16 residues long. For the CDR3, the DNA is TGTGCCACCAGCAGAACCCGAGAGGGAGGGTTGAACGAGCAGTACTTC. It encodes CATSRTREGGLNEQYF.

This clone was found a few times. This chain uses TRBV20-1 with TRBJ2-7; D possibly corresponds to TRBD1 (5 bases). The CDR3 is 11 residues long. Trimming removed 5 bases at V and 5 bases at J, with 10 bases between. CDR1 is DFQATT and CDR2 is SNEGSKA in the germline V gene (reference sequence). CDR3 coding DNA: TGCAGTGCTCCCAGGGTTCACGAGCAGTACTTC. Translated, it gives CSAPRVHEQYF.

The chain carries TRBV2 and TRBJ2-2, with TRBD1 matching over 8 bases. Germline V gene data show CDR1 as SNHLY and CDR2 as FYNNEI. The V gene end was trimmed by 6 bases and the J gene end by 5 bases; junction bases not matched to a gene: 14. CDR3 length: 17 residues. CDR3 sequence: CASSTQTGEFLTGELFF. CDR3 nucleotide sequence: TGTGCCAGCAGCACCCAGACAGGGGAATTCTTAACCGGGGAGCTGTTTTTT.

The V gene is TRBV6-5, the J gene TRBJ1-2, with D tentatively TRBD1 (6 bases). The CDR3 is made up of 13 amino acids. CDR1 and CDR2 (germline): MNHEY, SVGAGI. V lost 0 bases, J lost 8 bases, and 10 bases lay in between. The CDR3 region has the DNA TGTGCCAGCAGTTACTCACAGGGTTACGGCTACACCTTC. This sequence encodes CASSYSQGYGYTF.

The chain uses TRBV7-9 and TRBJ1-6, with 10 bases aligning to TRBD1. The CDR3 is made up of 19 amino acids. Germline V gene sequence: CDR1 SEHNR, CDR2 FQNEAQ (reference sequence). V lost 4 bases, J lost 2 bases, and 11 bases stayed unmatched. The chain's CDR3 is CASSSIQDRGTTYNSPLHF. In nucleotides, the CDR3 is TGTGCCAGCAGCTCGATCCAGGACAGGGGGACGACCTATAATTCACCCCTCCACTTT.

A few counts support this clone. CDR3 region: CASSPEGRYNEQFF. CDR3 bases: TGCGCCAGCAGCCCCGAGGGGAGGTACAATGAGCAGTTCTTC. This chain connects TRBV4-1 to TRBJ2-1, with a tentative D call TRBD2 (6 bases). The CDR3 totals 14 residues. Germline V gene sequence: CDR1 MGHRA, CDR2 YSYEKL. V was trimmed by 4 bases and J by 4 bases, leaving 11 bases between them.

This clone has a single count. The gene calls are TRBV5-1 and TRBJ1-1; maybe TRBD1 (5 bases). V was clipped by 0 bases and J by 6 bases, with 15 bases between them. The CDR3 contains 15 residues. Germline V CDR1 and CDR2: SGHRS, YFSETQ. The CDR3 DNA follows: TGCGCCAGCAGCTTGGCGGGGGGAGGGTATGCTGAAGCTTTCTTT. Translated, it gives CASSLAGGGYAEAFF.

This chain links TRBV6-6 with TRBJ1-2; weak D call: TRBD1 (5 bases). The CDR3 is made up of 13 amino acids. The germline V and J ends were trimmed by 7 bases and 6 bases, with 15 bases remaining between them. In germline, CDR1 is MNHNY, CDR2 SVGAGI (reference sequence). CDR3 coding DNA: TGTGCCAGCACCTACGGGGGATTTGATGGCTACACCTTC. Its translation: CASTYGGFDGYTF.

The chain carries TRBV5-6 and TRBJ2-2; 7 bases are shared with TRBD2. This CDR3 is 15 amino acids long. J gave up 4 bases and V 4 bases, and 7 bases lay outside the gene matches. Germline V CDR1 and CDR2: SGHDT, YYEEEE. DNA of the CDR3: TGTGCCAGCAGCCGGGGAGCGGGGCCCACCGGGGAGCTGTTTTTT. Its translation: CASSRGAGPTGELFF.

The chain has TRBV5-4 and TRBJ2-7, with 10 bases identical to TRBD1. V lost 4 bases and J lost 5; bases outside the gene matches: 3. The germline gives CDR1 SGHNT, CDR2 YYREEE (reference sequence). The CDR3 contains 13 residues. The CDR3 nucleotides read TGTGCCAGCAGCCGGGACAGGGGCCACGAGCAGTACTTC. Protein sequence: CASSRDRGHEQYF.

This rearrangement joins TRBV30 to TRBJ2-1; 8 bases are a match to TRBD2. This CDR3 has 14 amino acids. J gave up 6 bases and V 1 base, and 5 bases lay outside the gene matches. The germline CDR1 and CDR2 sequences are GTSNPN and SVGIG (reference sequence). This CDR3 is CAWSAGLAINEQFF. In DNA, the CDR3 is TGTGCCTGGAGTGCCGGACTAGCAATCAATGAGCAGTTCTTC.

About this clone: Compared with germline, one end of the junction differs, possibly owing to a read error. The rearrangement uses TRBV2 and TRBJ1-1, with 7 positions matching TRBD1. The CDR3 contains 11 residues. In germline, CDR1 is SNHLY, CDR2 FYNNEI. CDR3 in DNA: TGTGCCAGCATTGAAGGGACAGAGGCTTTCTTT. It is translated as CASIEGTEAFF. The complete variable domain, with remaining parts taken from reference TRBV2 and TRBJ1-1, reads EPEVTQTPSHQVTQMGQEVILRCVPISNHLYFYWYRQILGQKVEFLVSFYNNEISEKSEIFDDQFSVERPDGSNFTLKIRSTKLEDSAMYFCASIEGTEAFFGQGTRLTVV.

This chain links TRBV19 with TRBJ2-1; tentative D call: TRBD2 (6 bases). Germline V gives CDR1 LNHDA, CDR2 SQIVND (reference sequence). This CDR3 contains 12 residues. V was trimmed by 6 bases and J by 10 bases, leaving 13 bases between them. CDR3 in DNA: TGTGCCAGTAGCATGGGCCGGGAGGAGCAGTTCTTC. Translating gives CASSMGREEQFF.

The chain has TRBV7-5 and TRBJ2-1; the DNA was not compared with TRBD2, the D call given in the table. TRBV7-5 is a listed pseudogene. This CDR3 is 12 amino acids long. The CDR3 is CVRSLNLREQFF. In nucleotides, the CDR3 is TGTGTCAGAAGCTTAAATTTGCGGGAGCAGTTCTTC.

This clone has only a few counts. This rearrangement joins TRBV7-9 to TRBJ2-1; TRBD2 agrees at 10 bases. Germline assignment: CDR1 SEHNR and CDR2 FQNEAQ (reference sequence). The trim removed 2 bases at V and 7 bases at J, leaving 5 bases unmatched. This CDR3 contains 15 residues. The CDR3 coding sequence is TGTGCCAGCAGCTTACCGGGACTAGCGCGGAATGAGCAGTTCTTC. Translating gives CASSLPGLARNEQFF.

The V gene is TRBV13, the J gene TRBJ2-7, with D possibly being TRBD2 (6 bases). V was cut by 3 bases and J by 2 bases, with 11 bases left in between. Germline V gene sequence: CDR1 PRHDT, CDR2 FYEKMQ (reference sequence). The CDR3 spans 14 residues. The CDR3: CASSLGGGAYEQYF. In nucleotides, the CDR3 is TGTGCCAGCAGCTTGGGGGGTGGGGCCTACGAGCAGTACTTC.

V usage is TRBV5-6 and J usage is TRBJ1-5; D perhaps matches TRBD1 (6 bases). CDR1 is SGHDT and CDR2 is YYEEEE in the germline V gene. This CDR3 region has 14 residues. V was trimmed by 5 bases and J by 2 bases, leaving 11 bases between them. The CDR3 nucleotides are TGTGCCAGCAGATTACAGGGAGGCAATCAGCCCCAGCATTTT. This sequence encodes CASRLQGGNQPQHF.

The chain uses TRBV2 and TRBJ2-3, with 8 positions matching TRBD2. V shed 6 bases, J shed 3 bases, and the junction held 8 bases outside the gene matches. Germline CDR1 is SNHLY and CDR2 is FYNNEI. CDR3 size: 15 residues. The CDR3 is CASRGTSFPTDTQYF. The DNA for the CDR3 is TGTGCCAGCAGAGGGACTAGTTTCCCAACAGATACGCAGTATTTT.

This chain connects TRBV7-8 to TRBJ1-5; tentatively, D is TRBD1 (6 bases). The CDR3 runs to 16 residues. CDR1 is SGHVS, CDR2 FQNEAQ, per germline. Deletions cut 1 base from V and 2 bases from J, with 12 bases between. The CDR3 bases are TGTGCCAGCAGCTTAGACAGGGTCCTCGGCAATCAGCCCCAGCATTTT. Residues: CASSLDRVLGNQPQHF.

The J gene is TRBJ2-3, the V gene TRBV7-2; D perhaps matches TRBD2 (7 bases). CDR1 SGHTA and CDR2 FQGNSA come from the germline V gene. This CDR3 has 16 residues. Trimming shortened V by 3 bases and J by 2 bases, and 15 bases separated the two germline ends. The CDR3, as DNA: TGTGCCAGCAGCTTGGGGGCTAGCGGATACACAGATACGCAGTATTTT. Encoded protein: CASSLGASGYTDTQYF.

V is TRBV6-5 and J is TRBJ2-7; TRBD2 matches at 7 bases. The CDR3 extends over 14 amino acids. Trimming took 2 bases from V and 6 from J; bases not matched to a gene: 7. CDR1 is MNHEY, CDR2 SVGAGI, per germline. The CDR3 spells CASSYEGLRGEQYF. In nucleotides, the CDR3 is TGTGCCAGCAGTTACGAGGGACTAAGGGGCGAGCAGTACTTC.

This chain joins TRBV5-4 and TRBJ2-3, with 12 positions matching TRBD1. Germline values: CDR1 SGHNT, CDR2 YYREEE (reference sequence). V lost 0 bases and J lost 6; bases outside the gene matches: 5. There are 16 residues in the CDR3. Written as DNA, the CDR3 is TGTGCCAGCAGCTTGGGGGGGACAGGGGGCGTTGATACGCAGTATTTT. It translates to CASSLGGTGGVDTQYF.

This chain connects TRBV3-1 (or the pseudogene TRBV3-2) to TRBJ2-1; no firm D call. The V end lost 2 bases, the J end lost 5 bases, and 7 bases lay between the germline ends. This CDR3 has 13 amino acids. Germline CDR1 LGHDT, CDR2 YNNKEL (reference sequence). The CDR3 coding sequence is TGTGCCAGCAGCCAATTGCGGCACAATGAGCAGTTCTTC. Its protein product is CASSQLRHNEQFF.

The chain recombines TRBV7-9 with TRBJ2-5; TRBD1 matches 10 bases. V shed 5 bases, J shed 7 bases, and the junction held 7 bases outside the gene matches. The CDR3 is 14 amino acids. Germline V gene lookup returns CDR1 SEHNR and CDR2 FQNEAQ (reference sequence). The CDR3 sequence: CASSRGTGAGTQYF. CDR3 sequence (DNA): TGTGCCAGCAGCCGGGGGACAGGGGCAGGGACCCAGTACTTC. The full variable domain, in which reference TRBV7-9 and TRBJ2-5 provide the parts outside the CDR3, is DTGVSQNPRHKITKRGQNVTFRCDPISEHNRLYWYRQTLGQGPEFLTYFQNEAQLEKSRLLSDRFSAERPKGSFSTLEIQRTEQGDSAMYLCASSRGTGAGTQYFGPGTRLLVL.

CDR3 loop: CASSRLQGFGTGELFF. The CDR3 DNA is TGTGCCAGTAGTAGGCTACAGGGGTTCGGCACCGGGGAGCTGTTTTTT. This chain joins TRBV19 and TRBJ2-2, with 7 bases that match TRBD1. V trimming: 4 bases; J trimming: 4 bases; junction bases outside the gene matches: 9. The V gene's germline CDR1 is LNHDA and CDR2 SQIVND (reference sequence). CDR3 length equals 16 residues.

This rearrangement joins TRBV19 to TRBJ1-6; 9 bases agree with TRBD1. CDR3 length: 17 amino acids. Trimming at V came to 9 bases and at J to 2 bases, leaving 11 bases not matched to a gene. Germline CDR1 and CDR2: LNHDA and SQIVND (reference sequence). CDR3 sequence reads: CASSWGQGRTYNSPLHF. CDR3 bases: TGTGCCAGCTCCTGGGGACAGGGCAGGACCTATAATTCACCCCTCCACTTT.